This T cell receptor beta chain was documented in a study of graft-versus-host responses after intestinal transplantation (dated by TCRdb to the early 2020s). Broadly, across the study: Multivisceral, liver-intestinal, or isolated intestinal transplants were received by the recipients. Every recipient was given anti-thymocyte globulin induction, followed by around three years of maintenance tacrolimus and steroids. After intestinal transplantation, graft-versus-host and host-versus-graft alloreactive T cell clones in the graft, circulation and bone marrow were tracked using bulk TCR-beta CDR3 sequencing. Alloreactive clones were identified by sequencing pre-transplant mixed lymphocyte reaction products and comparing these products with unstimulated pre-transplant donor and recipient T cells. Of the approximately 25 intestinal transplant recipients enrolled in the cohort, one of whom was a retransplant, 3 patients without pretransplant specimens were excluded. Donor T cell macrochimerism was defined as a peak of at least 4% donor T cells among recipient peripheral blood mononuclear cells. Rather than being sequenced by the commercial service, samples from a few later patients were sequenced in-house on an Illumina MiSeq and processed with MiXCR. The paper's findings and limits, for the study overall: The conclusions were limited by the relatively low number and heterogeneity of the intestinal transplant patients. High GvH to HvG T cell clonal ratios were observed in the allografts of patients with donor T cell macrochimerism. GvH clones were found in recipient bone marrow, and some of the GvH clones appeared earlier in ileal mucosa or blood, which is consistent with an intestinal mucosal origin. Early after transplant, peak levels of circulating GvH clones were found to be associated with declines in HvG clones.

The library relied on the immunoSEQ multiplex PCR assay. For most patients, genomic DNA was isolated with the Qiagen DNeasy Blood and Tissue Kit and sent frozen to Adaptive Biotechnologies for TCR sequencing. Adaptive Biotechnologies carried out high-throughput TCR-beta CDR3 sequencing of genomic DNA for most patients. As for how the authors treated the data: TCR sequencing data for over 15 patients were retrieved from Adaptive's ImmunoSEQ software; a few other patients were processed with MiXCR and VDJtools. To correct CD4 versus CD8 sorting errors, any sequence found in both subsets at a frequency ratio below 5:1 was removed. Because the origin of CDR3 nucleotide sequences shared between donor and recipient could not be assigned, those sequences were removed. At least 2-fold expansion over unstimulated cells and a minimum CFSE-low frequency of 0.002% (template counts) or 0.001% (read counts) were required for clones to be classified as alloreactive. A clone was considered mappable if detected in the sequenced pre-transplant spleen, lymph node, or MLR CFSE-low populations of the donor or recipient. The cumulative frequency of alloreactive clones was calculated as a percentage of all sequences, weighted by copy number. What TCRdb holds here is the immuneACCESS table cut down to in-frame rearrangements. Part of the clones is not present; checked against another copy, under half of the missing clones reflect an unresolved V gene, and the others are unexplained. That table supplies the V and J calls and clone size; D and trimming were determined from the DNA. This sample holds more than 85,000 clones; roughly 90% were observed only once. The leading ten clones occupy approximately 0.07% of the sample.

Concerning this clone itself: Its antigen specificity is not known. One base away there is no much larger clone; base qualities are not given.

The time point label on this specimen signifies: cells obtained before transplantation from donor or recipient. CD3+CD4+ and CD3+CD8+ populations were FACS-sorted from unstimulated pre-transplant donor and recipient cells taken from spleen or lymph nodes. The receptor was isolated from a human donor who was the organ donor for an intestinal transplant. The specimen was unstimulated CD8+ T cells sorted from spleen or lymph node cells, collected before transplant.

The DNA sequence follows: TGTGCCAGCAGCCCGACCGGGACTCACTCCTACGAGCAGTACTTC. Translated, this is CASSPTGTHSYEQYF. The chain links TRBV7-2 with TRBJ2-7; matching of 6 bases hints at TRBD2 as the D gene. The CDR3 sequence holds 15 residues, the cysteine and phenylalanine included. Just the 45-base CDR3 DNA is kept, in frame starting at base 1. CDR1 and CDR2, looked up from the germline V gene, are SGHTA and FQGNSA. V drops 5 bases and J drops 0 bases, leaving 14 bases in between.